This T cell receptor beta chain was found in a study of long-term antiretroviral therapy in people with HIV. Clinicians in the United States treated all participants with HIV. With survey level as its setting, the immunoSEQ assay was v3.0. Repertoires were generated with immunoSEQ multiplex PCR, while TCRdb's copy carries only in-frame clones and drops some. The sample includes under 30,000 clones, around 96% seen only once; the top ten take 8%. CDR1 is SGHRS and CDR2 is YFSETQ in the germline V gene. Trimming took 3 bases from V and 3 from J; bases not matched to a gene: 9. The length of the CDR3 is 15 residues.

This sequence originates from a man under 40 with HIV. The gene calls are TRBV5-1 and TRBJ2-7; 7 positions match TRBD2. The material was unsorted PBMCs, obtained 6 to 6.5 years after starting antiretroviral therapy. CDR3 bases: TGCGCCAGCAGCTCGCAGGGAGGGTATTTCTACGAGCAGTACTTC. Translating gives CASSSQGGYFYEQYF.